This TCR beta chain was captured by sequencing in a study of tumor and adjacent non-tumor tissue in lung cancer. The template was RNA from unsorted bulk tissue. TCRbeta libraries were built with three rounds of nested PCR, modified from ARM-PCR. TCRdb used MiXCR to reprocess the multiplex PCR reads, holding one entry per CDR3 protein. This sample carries under 95,000 distinct CDR3 sequences, 67% of them seen once, and the ten largest clones take around 20%. Comments on this clonotype: It is unclear where the CDR3 begins or ends on the DNA, so no DNA is shown, and the CDR3 is as TCRdb lists it.

What was sequenced was lung tumor tissue. This clonotype was obtained from a man in his fifties or sixties with non-small cell lung cancer.

CDR3 in amino acids: CASGGHSYGCTF. The V and J genes are TRBV28 and TRBJ1-2; no DNA check was done on the table's D call, TRBD1. Germline-derived CDR1 and CDR2 are MDHEN and SYDVKM. A total of 12 residues make up the CDR3, ends included.